The T cell receptor beta chain under discussion was sequenced for a study of Tregs in tolerant kidney transplant recipients. Sequenced by immunoSEQ multiplex PCR; TCRdb stores in-frame clones only, minus some. Counted here are over 60,000 clones, around 90% occurring once; the ten biggest clones make up nearly 0.4%. Germline V gives CDR1 LNHDA, CDR2 SQIVND (reference sequence). The ends were cut back, 4 bases at V and 4 bases at J, with 10 bases in the middle. This CDR3 contains 14 residues. The sequence came from a human donor who received a combined kidney and bone marrow transplant. The source was CD4+ T cells from blood, collected before the transplant. The chain uses TRBV19 and TRBJ2-2; tentative D call: TRBD1 (5 bases). CDR3 in amino acids: CASSTTVPTGELFF. CDR3 bases: TGTGCCAGTAGTACGACAGTTCCCACCGGGGAGCTGTTTTTT.